The 5 T cell receptor beta chains listed next were all sequenced from one sample in a study of blood T cell repertoires in COVID-19. Produced via immunoSEQ multiplex PCR; TCRdb's table is partial and in-frame only. Seen here are roughly 87,000 clones, around 84% observed once, and the top ten hold 15% to 20%. Sequencing input: peripheral blood. All receptors derive from an older woman with acute or convalescent COVID-19.

The chain carries TRBV2 and TRBJ1-6; D call uncertain. The V gene lost 8 bases and the J gene lost 9 bases, with 17 bases spanning the gap. This CDR3 comprises 14 residues. Germline V CDR1 and CDR2: SNHLY, FYNNEI. CDR3 loop: CASFLSGAGSPLHF. The CDR3 nucleotides read TGTGCCAGCTTTTTAAGCGGCGCGGGTTCACCCCTCCACTTT.

The gene calls are TRBV27 and TRBJ2-1, with 8 nucleotides matching TRBD1. This CDR3 has 17 amino acids. The J segment lost 0 bases and the V segment lost 1 base, leaving 5 bases of the junction unmatched. Germline CDR1 is MNHEY and CDR2 is SMNVEV (reference sequence). The CDR3: CASSLYSDRVSYNEQFF. CDR3 DNA: TGTGCCAGCAGTTTATATTCGGACAGGGTCTCCTACAATGAGCAGTTCTTC.

This chain connects TRBV19 to TRBJ2-2; D is undetermined. V was cut by 2 bases and J by 8 bases, with 6 bases left in between. The CDR3 is 12 amino acids. Per the germline V gene, CDR1 is LNHDA and CDR2 is SQIVND (reference sequence). The CDR3 sequence: CASSILLGELFF. The CDR3 nucleotides read TGTGCCAGTAGTATATTGTTAGGGGAGCTGTTTTTT.

The rearrangement links TRBV7-2 to TRBJ1-5; 7 bases line up with TRBD1. There are 16 residues in the CDR3. Germline values: CDR1 SGHTA, CDR2 FQGNSA. J was trimmed by 5 bases and V by 2 bases; bases with no gene match: 9. CDR3 DNA sequence: TGTGCCAGCAGCTTAATGGGTAGGGGGCAAGATCAGCCCCAGCATTTT. Encoded protein: CASSLMGRGQDQPQHF.

V gene TRBV9 combines with J gene TRBJ2-2, with TRBD1 matching 9 bases. V trimming: 3 bases; J trimming: 7 bases; junction bases outside the gene matches: 7. Germline CDR1 is SGDLS and CDR2 is YYNGEE. CDR3 length: 15 residues. The CDR3 nucleotides are TGTGCCAGCAGCGCCCTCACAGGGGGCCACGGGGAGCTGTTTTTT. Translating it yields CASSALTGGHGELFF.